This entry describes one TCR beta chain. This clone has ten or more counts. This clone's antigen is unknown. The read gets to within 3 residues of the CDR3 end, and the germline J gene fills in the rest. Trimming costs V 2 bases and J 2 bases, and their ends lie 7 bases apart. As encoded in the germline V gene, CDR1 is MNHEY while CDR2 is SVGEGT. From the cysteine up to the phenylalanine, the CDR3 has a length of 13 residues. Of the CDR3's DNA, 30 bases were read; they are in frame from base 1. Most of the CVID patients and most of the healthy controls were of Caucasian heritage. From each donor, about 5 to 8.5 ml of heparinized peripheral whole blood was collected. Genomic DNA from adults with common variable immune deficiency (CVID) and from healthy adult controls was used to sequence TCRbeta CDR3 repertoires. The control group was made up of roughly 22 healthy adult volunteers (around 10 male and roughly twelve female) whose ages ranged from about 20 to 66 years, with a mean age of approximately 35. To isolate peripheral blood mononuclear cells, diluted blood was subjected to density centrifugation over Hypaque 1077 or Ficoll-Paque. Genomic DNA was obtained from unsorted mononuclear cells through either Qiagen column purification or a centrifugation-based method.

This record belongs to a study of T cell clonality in common variable immunodeficiency (dated by TCRdb to between 2015 and 2016). CVID samples and control samples contributed equivalent amounts of genomic DNA as sequencing input. For every sample, a 60 bp segment covering the rearranged TCRbeta CDR3 region was amplified and then sequenced. TCRbeta amplification used the immunoSEQ assay, a bias-corrected multiplex PCR with high-throughput sequencing. The study's processing was this. Each unique nucleotide sequence was treated as a clone and annotated with V, D and J genes, copy number and frequency. Sequences were labeled productive if in frame, and non-productive if out of frame or containing stop codons. Clonality was calculated from Shannon's entropy as previously described. The predicted amino acid sequences of productive clones were used to derive the mean CDR3 Kyte-Doolittle hydropathy. Hierarchical clustering of scaled V gene usage was performed with the R hclust function using Manhattan distance and complete linkage. Sharing of clones by CDR3 amino acid sequence was evaluated by resampling 12 repertoires per group over 100 rounds. The repertoires were screened for 70 published EBV-specific TCRbeta sequences and some 230 published CMV-specific TCRbeta sequences. A couple of CVID samples yielding fewer than 10,000 sequences were excluded from analysis, leaving approximately 40 CVID repertoires. Imported from immuneACCESS, the table was reduced by TCRdb to in-frame sequences with V and J called. These copies leave out some clones; in studies compared against another copy, an unresolved V gene accounts for under half, and the cause of the remainder is not known. Clone size and the V and J calls come from that table; the DNA yielded D and trimming. Here the sample lists roughly 34,000 clones, none seen once only. The ten largest clones represent 0.8% to 1% of the sample.

Broader findings and caveats from the paper: Differences among patients in the CVID cohort limited the correlations between repertoire features and clinical complications. Fewer deletions and N-nucleotide insertions were reportedly observed in CVID TCRbeta sequences, and highly modified clones with 13 or more V deletions were reportedly absent from CVID TCRbeta sequences. CVID subjects shared fewer TCRbeta clones with each other than healthy controls did (p < 0.0001). According to the authors, figuring out what caused the increased clonality in CVID would require sequencing the repertoires of T cell subpopulations. Even though DNA input was equal, the average per sample came to 82,000 or so unique sequences for controls compared with about 34,000 for CVID samples. Increased TCRbeta clonality was found in CVID subjects compared with healthy controls (t-test p = 0.018), with the increase being most characteristic of about a third of subjects.

This TCR came from a person between 18 and 75 years old in good health. The sequence is built from TRBV6-2 or TRBV6-3 and TRBJ2-7; the D gene is not confidently resolved. Sequenced material: peripheral blood mononuclear cells. The sequenced CDR3 bases are TGTGCCAGCAGTTACGGCAGAACCTACGAG. It encodes CASSYGRTYE. The whole CDR3 is CASSYGRTYEQYF.